Listed here is a single T cell receptor beta chain. Generated by immunoSEQ multiplex PCR, the TCRdb table keeps only in-frame clones and is missing some. The sample records 110,000 to 150,000 clones, roughly 90% being singletons. This sample stems from a study of control samples from healthy donors and cancer patients. Sequencing used blood. This TCR came from a man in his thirties or forties in good health.

The DNA for the CDR3 is TGTGCCAGCAGCGAATTCGGATACGAGCAGTACTTC. Its translation: CASSEFGYEQYF. The chain uses TRBV11-2 and TRBJ2-7; D is unresolved. The CDR3 is made up of 12 amino acids. Per germline, CDR1 SGHAT and CDR2 FQNNGV. Trimming left V 5 bases short and J 4 bases short, with 9 bases between. The full variable domain, in which reference TRBV11-2 and TRBJ2-7 provide the parts outside the CDR3, is EAGVAQSPRYKIIEKRQSVAFWCNPISGHATLYWYQQILGQGPKLLIQFQNNGVVDDSQLPKDRFSAERLKGVDSTLKIQPAKLEDSAVYLCASSEFGYEQYFGPGTRLTVT.